Sequencing of this T cell receptor (beta chain) was carried out in a study of Ad26.COV2.S vaccination and SARS-CoV-2 variants. V lost 2 bases and J lost 5, with 13 bases in between. The CDR3 has 15 amino acids. CDR1 SGHTS and CDR2 YDEGEE come from the germline V gene. Produced via immunoSEQ multiplex PCR; TCRdb's table is partial and in-frame only. The sample contains hundreds of thousands of clones, about 93% of which appear only once. Treatment described: 15 to 20 received Ad26.COV2.S at low or high dose, single or two shots; 5 received placebo; per-sample allocation not given. Samples came from day 63 after the first vaccine or placebo injection.

This chain connects TRBV5-8 to TRBJ2-2; D might be TRBD1 (6 bases). Sample: peripheral blood, taken in a trial of Ad26.COV2.S vaccine versus placebo. This clonotype was sampled from a person between 18 and 65 years old who received the Ad26.COV2.S COVID-19 vaccine or a placebo. CDR3 sequence: CASSLPGTFTGELFF. In DNA form, the CDR3 reads TGTGCCAGCAGCTTACCCGGGACATTTACCGGGGAGCTGTTTTTT.